A selection of T cell receptor beta chains follows, all from one sample in a study of blood T cell repertoires in COVID-19. Method: immunoSEQ multiplex PCR; TCRdb's copy keeps in-frame clones and lacks some. The table lists about 100,000 clones, around 84% of them singletons. The specimen sequenced was peripheral blood. Every receptor here comes from a human donor in a cohort sampled during active COVID-19. Both conserved end residues are part of each CDR3. Rows give clone size only sometimes, using once, few, many, or a class for an expanded clone.

clone size,V gene,CDR3 protein
NA,TRBV7-2,CASSLAPQYGYTF
once,TRBV3-1/TRBV3-2,CASSLNPGGNTGELFF
NA,TRBV6-5,CASSLGGGATGELFF
NA,TRBV6-2/TRBV6-3,CASSRESELFF
NA,TRBV7-9,CASSPAGNSPLHF
NA,TRBV10-2,CASRVGGYSPLHF
NA,TRBV7-9,CASSLIAGANYNSPLHF
NA,TRBV5-5,CASSIGQGDQPQHF
NA,TRBV2,CASSEARRTGTNEKLFF
NA,TRBV28,CATTEGFGQPQHF
NA,TRBV7-9,CASSFDRYSYEQYF
NA,TRBV27,CASRRNRGASGELFF
NA,TRBV28,CASEQGSNQPQHF
NA,TRBV6-1,CASSEATGDGYTF